This is a list of T cell receptor beta chains from one sample in a study of human T cells and chemical hapten exposure. Each CDR3 protein gets one entry after TCRdb re-called the RACE reads with MiXCR. The data contain 75,000 to 100,000 distinct CDR3 sequences, about 10% of them singletons. The sequencing used whole blood, collected in connection with sensitization to the hapten diphenylcyclopropenone (DPC). These receptors were collected from a man aged 40-50 years with alopecia areata. Some clones in this sample may be carry-over from other donors' samples. The CDR3 runs from the conserved cysteine through the conserved F or W. Each record gives: clone size, J gene, CDR3 length, V gene, D gene, CDR3 protein, CDR3 DNA. A D gene is named only where the DNA matches it firmly. Clone size is shown for a subset of rows, as once, few, many or a class of expanded clone.

>few|TRBJ2-5|11|TRBV3-1|.
CASSQERAQYF
TGTGCCAGCAGCCAAGAAAGGGCCCAGTACTTC
>few|TRBJ1-1|14|TRBV28|.
CASSLGASHTEAFF
TGTGCCAGCAGTTTAGGGGCCTCTCACACTGAAGCTTTCTTT
>few|TRBJ2-7|14|TRBV5-4|.
CASSLTSGSYEQYF
TGTGCCAGCAGCCTAACTTCAGGAAGCTACGAGCAGTACTTC
>.|TRBJ1-1|15|TRBV7-2|TRBD1
CASSLVQGGATEAFF
TGTGCCAGCAGCTTAGTGCAAGGGGGCGCGACTGAAGCTTTCTTT
>few|TRBJ2-2|13|TRBV11-3|TRBD2
CASSSRLAGELFF
TGTGCCAGCAGCTCCCGACTAGCGGGGGAGCTGTTTTTT
>.|TRBJ2-1|13|TRBV6-2/TRBV6-3|TRBD1
CASSQDRGYEQFF
TGTGCCAGCAGTCAGGACAGGGGTTATGAGCAGTTCTTC
>.|TRBJ1-5|14|TRBV12-3/TRBV12-4|TRBD1
CASSSAGGGQPQHF
TGTGCCAGCAGTTCAGCAGGGGGCGGTCAGCCCCAGCATTTT
>few|TRBJ2-5|18|TRBV6-1|.
CASSEAGSGILSQETQYF
TGTGCCAGCAGTGAAGCCGGGTCCGGTATACTTTCTCAAGAGACCCAGTACTTC
>few|TRBJ2-6|18|TRBV10-3|.
CAISEFIGRGTGANVLTF
TGTGCCATCAGTGAGTTTATCGGCAGGGGCACTGGGGCCAACGTCCTGACTTTC
>.|TRBJ2-3|16|TRBV5-4|TRBD2
CASSLSSGRRTDTQYF
TGTGCCAGCAGCTTGAGTAGCGGGAGGCGCACAGATACGCAGTATTTT
>.|TRBJ1-1|13|TRBV10-3|.
CATRGRGGTEAFF
TGTGCCACCCGGGGGCGCGGGGGCACTGAAGCTTTCTTT